This T cell receptor beta chain is from a study of blood T cells in healthy people across ages. Study-level results: Roughly linear age-related decline in beta diversity appeared, significant by age roughly 40. It was held that the diversity estimates obtained from one million T cells were underestimates.

Next came a second PCR, run for 7 to 11 cycles, which used a sample-barcoded 5' primer along with a J-beta primer mix. Each cDNA molecule was tagged by a template-switch adaptor with 12 random nucleotides. MiXCR, run by TCRdb on the 5' RACE reads, gives a single entry per CDR3 protein. Of around 790,000 distinct CDR3 sequences in the sample, 40% to 50% were seen once. In each sample, at least 7 million PBMCs were isolated. Worth noting for this clonotype: Its cognate antigen is unknown.

The TCR originated in a man in his 60s in good health. Sequencing was done on a sample of blood.

DNA of the CDR3: TGTGCCACCAGCAGAACCAGGGACAGCCTTCCCAAGATGGGCCAGTACTTC. Protein product: CATSRTRDSLPKMGQYF. This chain uses TRBV15 with TRBJ2-7, with 7 nucleotides matching TRBD1. CDR3 size: 17 residues. The V segment lost 2 bases and the J segment 10 bases; nucleotides outside the gene matches: 20. Germline loops: CDR1 LNHNV, CDR2 YYDKDF (reference sequence).